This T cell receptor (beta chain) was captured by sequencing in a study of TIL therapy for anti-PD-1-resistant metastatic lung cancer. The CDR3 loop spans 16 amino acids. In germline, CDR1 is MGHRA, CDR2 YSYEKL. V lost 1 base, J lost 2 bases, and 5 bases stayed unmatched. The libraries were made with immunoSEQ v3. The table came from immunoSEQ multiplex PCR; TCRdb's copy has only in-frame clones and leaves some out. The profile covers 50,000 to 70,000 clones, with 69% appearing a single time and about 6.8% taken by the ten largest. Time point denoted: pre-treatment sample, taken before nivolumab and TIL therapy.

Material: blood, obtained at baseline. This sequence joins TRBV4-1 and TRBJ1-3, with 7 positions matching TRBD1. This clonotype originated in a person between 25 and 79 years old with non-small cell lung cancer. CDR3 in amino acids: CASSQVARGTGNTIYF. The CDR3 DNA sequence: TGCGCCAGCAGCCAAGTGGCCAGGGGGACTGGAAACACCATATATTTT.